The 5 T cell receptor beta chains below were found in one sample sequenced in a study of T cells in Graves' hyperthyroidism and ophthalmopathy. What was amplified from RNA transcripts were TCR beta CDR3 regions. A first-round RT-PCR of the TCR CDR3 used the HTBI primer set. TCRdb analysed the multiplex PCR reads with MiXCR anew, one entry per CDR3 protein. This sample carries approximately 610,000 distinct CDR3 sequences, 15% to 20% of them seen once, and the ten largest clones take 18%. Specimen: blood. The receptors derive from a woman aged 18-29 years with Graves' hyperthyroidism.

Only a few counts were recorded for this clonotype. The chain recombines TRBV3-1 with TRBJ2-2; the D gene is possibly TRBD2 (6 bases). The V gene's germline CDR1 is LGHDT and CDR2 YNNKEL (reference sequence). V was trimmed by 3 bases and J by 9 bases, leaving 23 bases between them. CDR3 length equals 17 residues. CDR3 bases: TGTGCCAGCAGCCATCCCTGGTCCAGGTCGGGAGCCCGGGAGCTGTTTTTT. Amino acid sequence: CASSHPWSRSGARELFF.

This clonotype has just a few counts. V usage is TRBV2 and J usage is TRBJ1-2; tentative D call: TRBD1 (5 bases). Germline V gene sequence: CDR1 SNHLY, CDR2 FYNNEI. This CDR3 has 12 residues. With 4 bases removed from V and 8 bases from J, the gap between germline ends came to 11 bases. CDR3: CASSGDLSGYTF. The DNA of the CDR3 is TGTGCCAGCAGTGGGGACCTCAGCGGCTACACCTTC.

The table lists this clonotype with many counts. V is TRBV6-1 and J is TRBJ2-5; D not resolved. The CDR3 is 13 amino acids. V lost 4 bases, J lost 5 bases, and 11 bases lay in between. The germline CDR1 and CDR2 sequences are MNHNS and SASEGT. The CDR3 loop is CASSAPPSETQYF. For the CDR3, the DNA is TGTGCCAGCAGTGCCCCACCGTCGGAGACCCAGTACTTC.

This chain connects TRBV7-2 to TRBJ2-1; 7 bases are shared with TRBD2. This CDR3 has 18 residues. CDR1 and CDR2 (germline): SGHTA, FQGNSA. Unmatched junction bases numbered 19, after V lost 4 bases and J lost 7 bases. The chain's CDR3 is CASSSRAPGGLSGNEQFF. The DNA of the CDR3 is TGTGCCAGCAGCTCGAGGGCCCCGGGAGGATTGTCGGGGAATGAGCAGTTCTTC.

There are a few counts of this clonotype. The chain recombines TRBV4-1 with TRBJ2-1, with a possible D match to TRBD1 (5 bases). The V end lost 1 base, the J end lost 5 bases, and 12 bases lay between the germline ends. This CDR3 is built from 15 residues. The germline V gene has CDR1 MGHRA and CDR2 YSYEKL. CDR3 amino acids: CASSQGHTGHNEQFF. CDR3 sequence (DNA): TGCGCCAGCAGCCAAGGTCATACAGGTCACAATGAGCAGTTCTTC.